This T cell receptor (beta chain) was retrieved from a study of identical twins. This clonotype showed up just a few times. Its matching antigen is unknown. Through template switching, a universal primer site was introduced, and the cDNA contained unique molecular identifiers. In TCRdb, the 5' RACE reads were re-called with MiXCR into one record per CDR3 protein. Altogether hundreds of thousands of distinct CDR3 sequences are present, 10% to 15% being singletons, with the ten largest covering 1.5% to 2%. The CDR3 is 13 residues long. Per germline, CDR1 SQVTM and CDR2 ANQGSEA. The J segment lost 6 bases and the V segment lost 8 bases, leaving 12 bases of the junction unmatched. Study results and limitations: Memory repertoires lacked the insertion deficit that abundant cord blood beta clonotypes showed.

A further study also used this sample, focusing on yellow fever vaccine responses in identical twins.

The sample consisted of PBMCs. The genes are TRBV29-1 and TRBJ2-7; 8 nucleotides align to TRBD2. The receptor was derived from a woman aged 18-30 years in good health. The CDR3 reads CSTYIVAGGEQYF. The CDR3 region has the DNA TGCAGCACTTATATAGTTGCGGGAGGCGAGCAGTACTTC.